This is a list of T cell receptor beta chains from one sample in a study of shared clonotypes between healthy human individuals. Sequencing was performed with immunoSEQ multiplex PCR; in TCRdb, only in-frame clones are kept and a portion is missing. The sample consists of about 2.4 million clones, over 85% of them appearing once. Sequences were obtained from naive CD4+ T cells sorted from blood. Receptor source: a man younger than 30 in good health. CDR3s include the opening cysteine and the closing phenylalanine or tryptophan. A D gene is named only where the DNA matches it firmly. Not every row has a clone size; where given, it reads once, few, many or a size class.

D gene	V gene	clone size	J gene	CDR3 DNA	CDR3 protein
-	TRBV29-1	-	TRBJ1-2	TGCAGCGTTGTCAAATCAGGGTCCGCTAACTATGGCTACACCTTC	CSVVKSGSANYGYTF
-	TRBV10-2	-	TRBJ2-7	TGCGCCAGCCGGGACCAAACCTACGAGCAGTACTTC	CASRDQTYEQYF
TRBD1	TRBV5-6	-	TRBJ1-3	TGTGCCAGCAGCTACGACAGGGGGCCTGGAAACACCATATATTTT	CASSYDRGPGNTIYF
-	TRBV28	-	TRBJ2-7	TGTGCCAGCAGTTTGGGTGGACGGGCCTACGAGCAGTACTTC	CASSLGGRAYEQYF
-	TRBV4-3	-	TRBJ1-5	TGCGCCAGCAGCCAAGACATACGGGGCAATCAGCCCCAGCATTTT	CASSQDIRGNQPQHF
TRBD1	TRBV28	once	TRBJ2-1	TGTGCCAGCGGCACAGGGGTCCCCCTCTACAATGAGCAGTTCTTC	CASGTGVPLYNEQFF
-	TRBV6-6	-	TRBJ2-6	TGTGCCAGCAGTTACAGTAGCTCTGGGGCCAACGTCCTGACTTTC	CASSYSSSGANVLTF
-	TRBV6-1	-	TRBJ1-2	TGTGCCAGCAGTGAAAGCCGAGGGTATGGCTACACCTTC	CASSESRGYGYTF
-	TRBV19	once	TRBJ2-1	TGTGCCAGTAGTATAGGCGGCCTATCCTACAATGAGCAGTTCTTC	CASSIGGLSYNEQFF
-	TRBV27	once	TRBJ1-2	TGTGCCAGCAGTTCCTCAATCGCACGGGGGGACTATGGCTACACCTTC	CASSSSIARGDYGYTF
-	TRBV5-1	-	TRBJ2-1	TGCGCCAGCAGCCGACAGGGTGGGTGGGGGGACTACAATGAGCAGTTCTTC	CASSRQGGWGDYNEQFF
-	TRBV5-1	-	TRBJ2-6	TGCGCCAGCAGAAGGCAGAATATTCTCTCTGGGGCCAACGTCCTGACTTTC	CASRRQNILSGANVLTF
-	TRBV5-1	once	TRBJ2-7	TGCGCCAGCAGCTTGACGGGACTCCTCTCCTACGAGCAGTACTTC	CASSLTGLLSYEQYF
-	TRBV6-5	-	TRBJ1-2	TGTGCCAGCAGTTACCTCGACGGGGGGCGAAACTATGGCTACACCTTC	CASSYLDGGRNYGYTF
TRBD1	TRBV27	-	TRBJ1-1	TGTGCCAGCACCAGGGACAGGGGTTACACTGAAGCTTTCTTT	CASTRDRGYTEAFF
TRBD2	TRBV10-3	-	TRBJ2-1	TGTGCCATCAGTGAGTCCCCAGCGGGAGGGGGAGCAAGTGAGCAGTTCTTC	CAISESPAGGGASEQFF
TRBD1	TRBV28	-	TRBJ1-1	TGTGCCAGCAGGCCTGGAATCCACAGGGGGCGGATGAACACTGAAGCTTTCTTT	CASRPGIHRGRMNTEAFF
-	TRBV11-2	once	TRBJ2-7	TGTGCCAGCAGCTTAGCCCGGGACTCATACTTCTACGAGCAGTACTTC	CASSLARDSYFYEQYF
-	TRBV5-4	-	TRBJ2-7	TGTGCCAGCAAAAGCTGGGACGGAGACTACGAGCAGTACTTC	CASKSWDGDYEQYF
-	TRBV7-3	-	TRBJ2-3	TGTGCCAGCAGCTCCTCCGGAGGGGATACGCAGTATTTT	CASSSSGGDTQYF
-	TRBV10-2	-	TRBJ1-1	TGCGCCAGCAGTGGGCCGTCGAGGGGCACTGAAGCTTTCTTT	CASSGPSRGTEAFF
-	TRBV30	-	TRBJ2-5	TGTGCCTGGAGATCAGGGAAAGAGACCCAGTACTTC	CAWRSGKETQYF
-	TRBV7-8	once	TRBJ1-2	TGTGCCAGCAGCTTAGACGGCACCTACTACGGGGATGGCTACACCTTC	CASSLDGTYYGDGYTF
TRBD2	TRBV4-2	once	TRBJ2-5	TGTGCCAGCAGCCAAGATATGAGCGGGGGAGACCAAGAGACCCAGTACTTC	CASSQDMSGGDQETQYF
-	TRBV6-6	few	TRBJ1-6	TGTGCCAGCAGTTACCAAACAGCAGGGAATTCACCCCTCCACTTT	CASSYQTAGNSPLHF
-	TRBV30	-	TRBJ1-5	TGTGCCTGGTCGGGGGGTGGCAATCAGCCCCAGCATTTT	CAWSGGGNQPQHF
-	TRBV10-3	-	TRBJ2-1	TGTGCCATCAGTGGTTTGGGGGGCCTACCCAATGAGCAGTTCTTC	CAISGLGGLPNEQFF
-	TRBV9	-	TRBJ2-5	TGTGCCAGCAGCGTAGCTATGGAGACCCAGTACTTC	CASSVAMETQYF
-	TRBV6-5	-	TRBJ1-6	TGTGCCAGCAGTTTGGGCAGGGGTTATTCACCCCTCCACTTT	CASSLGRGYSPLHF
TRBD1	TRBV12-5	-	TRBJ2-7	TGTGCTAGTGGTTCCATACTGACAGGGGCGGAATACGAGCAGTACTTC	CASGSILTGAEYEQYF
-	TRBV7-9	-	TRBJ2-7	TGTGCCAGCAGCCCCGTCCAGAGAACTCAAAACGCCTACGAGCAGTACTTC	CASSPVQRTQNAYEQYF
-	TRBV10-3	-	TRBJ1-4	TGTGCCATCAGTGACCCGGGACGCGAAAAACTGTTTTTT	CAISDPGREKLFF
TRBD1	TRBV6-1	few	TRBJ1-1	TGTGCCAGCACCGACAGGGAAATGAACACTGAAGCTTTCTTT	CASTDREMNTEAFF
-	TRBV5-1	once	TRBJ1-6	TGCGCCAGCAGCTTGGGGGACTTACCCCTCCACTTT	CASSLGDLPLHF
TRBD1	TRBV7-9	-	TRBJ1-6	TGTGCCAGCAGCACCACCGGGACAGGGGCTTCACCCCTCCACTTT	CASSTTGTGASPLHF
-	TRBV7-9	-	TRBJ2-2	TGTGCCAGCAGCCGCGGGGAGCTGTTTTTT	CASSRGELFF
-	TRBV6-6	-	TRBJ1-3	TGTGCCAGCAGTCTATCGGCCTCTGGAAACACCATATATTTT	CASSLSASGNTIYF
-	TRBV7-9	-	TRBJ2-7	TGTGCCAGCAGCTTAGTTTCCGGAAAAACCTACGAGCAGTACTTC	CASSLVSGKTYEQYF
TRBD1	TRBV29-1	once	TRBJ2-1	TGCAGCGTTGTTGGGGGGACAGGTACCTACAATGAGCAGTTCTTC	CSVVGGTGTYNEQFF
-	TRBV29-1	-	TRBJ1-2	TGCACCACAGGCGCCGACCCTAACTATGGCTACACCTTC	CTTGADPNYGYTF
-	TRBV18	-	TRBJ2-1	TGTGCCAGCTCACCGGGCGAGTCGCAGTTCTTC	CASSPGESQFF